This passage covers 27 T cell receptor beta chains from one sample sequenced in a study of blood T cell repertoires in COVID-19. Method: immunoSEQ multiplex PCR; TCRdb's copy keeps in-frame clones and lacks some. The top ten clones hold about 2% of a sample with over 150,000 clones, 83% of them seen once. Specimen: peripheral blood. These TCRs come from a woman at least 80 years old with acute or convalescent COVID-19.

The rearrangement joins TRBV28 to TRBJ1-6, with D possibly matching TRBD1 (5 bases). The CDR3 has 16 residues. Germline loops: CDR1 MDHEN, CDR2 SYDVKM. Trimming pared 4 bases from V and 9 bases from J, leaving 19 bases between. CDR3 in DNA: TGTGCCAGCAGTTACGAACGGCAGGGAGCGGGTTCACCCCTCCACTTT. Translated, it gives CASSYERQGAGSPLHF.

This chain joins TRBV19 and TRBJ2-7; D gene ambiguous. The CDR3 spans 13 residues. V was shortened by 4 bases and J by 6 bases, with 13 bases between the two germline ends. Germline CDR1 is LNHDA and CDR2 is SQIVND (reference sequence). CDR3 loop: CASSKGGLSEQYF. CDR3 nucleotides: TGTGCCAGTAGTAAAGGTGGGCTGTCCGAGCAGTACTTC.

This chain joins TRBV2 and TRBJ1-5; D is perhaps TRBD1 (5 bases). The V end was cut by 4 bases, the J end by 7 bases, with 14 bases between. The CDR3 covers 14 residues. CDR1 and CDR2 from the germline V gene are SNHLY and FYNNEI. The CDR3 coding sequence is TGTGCCAGCAGTGCAACCCCGGGGGGGCAGCCCCAGCATTTT. Amino acid sequence: CASSATPGGQPQHF.

The V call is TRBV7-2, the J call TRBJ2-5; 14 positions match TRBD2. The V gene's germline CDR1 is SGHTA and CDR2 FQGNSA. With 4 bases clipped from V and 5 bases from J, the junction kept 6 bases outside the gene matches. The CDR3 loop spans 16 amino acids. The CDR3 protein is CASSSRLAGGQETQYF. CDR3 nucleotide sequence: TGTGCCAGCAGCTCGCGACTAGCGGGGGGGCAGGAGACCCAGTACTTC.

This clone is deemed medium-sized (0.01 to 0.1%). V is TRBV27 and J is TRBJ1-1, with a tentative D call TRBD1 (5 bases). Trimming stripped 8 bases from V and 4 bases from J, with 11 bases between. The CDR3 extends over 12 amino acids. Germline lookup yields CDR1 MNHEY and CDR2 SMNVEV (reference sequence). The CDR3 sequence is CASRGTATEAFF. In DNA, the CDR3 is TGTGCCAGCCGCGGGACCGCCACTGAAGCTTTCTTT.

This clone was detected once. V is TRBV24-1 and J is TRBJ2-5; D is perhaps TRBD1 (6 bases). Germline assignment: CDR1 KGHDR and CDR2 SFDVKD. Deletions cut 5 bases from V and 5 bases from J, with 14 bases between. This CDR3 region has 14 residues. The CDR3 here is CATSGGRGGETQYF. The CDR3 DNA reads as TGTGCCACCAGTGGCGGCAGGGGCGGGGAGACCCAGTACTTC.

This chain joins TRBV6-2 or TRBV6-3 and TRBJ2-7; D is perhaps TRBD1 (5 bases). The germline gives CDR1 MNHEY, CDR2 SVGEGT. This CDR3 has 14 amino acids. The germline V and J ends were trimmed by 5 bases and 2 bases, with 13 bases remaining between them. In nucleotides, the CDR3 is TGTGCCAGCAGTATACTTCAGGGCCCCTACGAGCAGTACTTC. It translates to CASSILQGPYEQYF.

This sequence joins TRBV9 and TRBJ1-3; 7 bases fit TRBD1. Unmatched junction bases numbered 6, after V lost 3 bases and J lost 0 bases. The CDR3 has 16 amino acids. Germline loops: CDR1 SGDLS, CDR2 YYNGEE. The CDR3 loop is CASSDRQGFSGNTIYF. Written as DNA, the CDR3 is TGTGCCAGCAGCGATCGACAGGGCTTCTCTGGAAACACCATATATTTT.

The V gene is TRBV6-6, the J gene TRBJ2-7, with D tentatively TRBD2 (5 bases). The CDR3 extends over 14 amino acids. Trimming cost V 0 bases and J 5 bases, with 11 bases left between them. Germline assignment: CDR1 MNHNY and CDR2 SVGAGI (reference sequence). The CDR3 spells CASSYSSLGDEQYF. Here the CDR3 DNA reads TGTGCCAGCAGTTACTCGTCCTTGGGAGACGAGCAGTACTTC.

This clone is a singleton in its sample. V and J are TRBV27 and TRBJ2-5; D is unclear. Between the trimmed V and J ends, which lost 2 bases and 2 bases, there was a span of 21 bases. CDR1 is MNHEY, CDR2 SMNVEV, per germline (reference sequence). The CDR3 sequence is 18 residues long. The DNA of the CDR3 is TGTGCCAGCAGTTTACACAGACCTTCGAACCAAAGACAAGAGACCCAGTACTTC. It yields the protein CASSLHRPSNQRQETQYF.

The chain joins TRBV28 to TRBJ1-3; D gene uncertain. Trimming took off 4 bases at V and 4 bases at J, with 11 bases between the two ends. The CDR3 extends over 14 amino acids. Germline V gene lookup returns CDR1 MDHEN and CDR2 SYDVKM. The CDR3 nucleotides read TGTGCCAGCAGTTCCCCTACCCCCGGAAACACCATATATTTT. It is translated as CASSSPTPGNTIYF.

The gene calls are TRBV12-3 or TRBV12-4 and TRBJ2-5; no clear D. Trimming removed 1 base at V and 9 bases at J, with 9 bases between. The CDR3 spans 12 residues. This CDR3 is CASSLDFRAQYF. The CDR3 nucleotides read TGTGCCAGCAGTTTAGATTTTCGGGCCCAGTACTTC.

As DNA, the CDR3 is TGCAGTGCTAGTGGACCAGGAGGAAATCAGCCCCAGCATTTT. Residues: CSASGPGGNQPQHF. This rearrangement joins TRBV20-1 to TRBJ1-5, with D hard to call. Germline loops: CDR1 DFQATT, CDR2 SNEGSKA (reference sequence). The CDR3 is made up of 14 amino acids. Deletions cut 3 bases from V and 4 bases from J, with 13 bases between.

A single count supports this clone. The chain joins TRBV10-3 to TRBJ2-7; 7 bases are shared with TRBD1. Germline CDR1 is ENHRY and CDR2 is SYGVKD. J was trimmed by 4 bases and V by 2 bases; bases with no gene match: 2. The CDR3 has 13 residues. The CDR3 sequence is CAISEPTGYEQYF. The CDR3 region has the DNA TGTGCCATCAGTGAGCCGACAGGGTACGAGCAGTACTTC.

This chain uses TRBV2 with TRBJ1-2; D remains ambiguous. CDR3 length: 14 amino acids. The ends were cut back, 2 bases at V and 7 bases at J, with 14 bases in the middle. In germline, CDR1 is SNHLY, CDR2 FYNNEI. The CDR3 protein is CASSEFTGGSGYTF. In DNA, the CDR3 is TGTGCCAGCAGTGAATTTACGGGAGGTAGTGGCTACACCTTC.

The V call is TRBV28, the J call TRBJ2-5; tentatively, D is TRBD2 (5 bases). The CDR3 consists of 18 residues. The germline CDR1 and CDR2 sequences are MDHEN and SYDVKM. V lost 5 bases and J 4 bases, leaving 26 bases between the germline ends. The CDR3 loop is CASSHQPLATPLGETQYF. DNA of the CDR3: TGTGCCAGCAGTCACCAACCTCTAGCAACCCCGCTGGGAGAGACCCAGTACTTC. Full variable domain (missing parts from reference TRBV28 and TRBJ2-5): DVKVTQSSRYLVKRTGEKVFLECVQDMDHENMFWYRQDPGLGLRLIYFSYDVKMKEKGDIPEGYSVSREKKERFSLILESASTNQTSMYLCASSHQPLATPLGETQYFGPGTRLLVL.

CDR3 region: CASSLGQGASYGYTF. DNA of the CDR3: TGCGCCAGCAGCCTGGGACAGGGGGCTTCCTATGGCTACACCTTC. The chain combines TRBV4-3 with TRBJ1-2; 12 nucleotides align to TRBD1. CDR1 LGHNA and CDR2 YSLEER come from the germline V gene. The length of the CDR3 is 15 residues. V gave up 4 bases and J gave up 4 bases; unmatched junction bases: 4.

The chain recombines TRBV3-1 (or the pseudogene TRBV3-2) with TRBJ2-7, with 7 bases matching TRBD1. CDR3 length: 13 amino acids. Germline assignment: CDR1 LGHDT and CDR2 YNNKEL (reference sequence). V lost 1 base to trimming and J lost 9 bases; unmatched junction nucleotides: 6. The DNA of the CDR3 is TGTGCCAGCAGCCAAGTGGGACAGATTTTGCAGTACTTC. Translation: CASSQVGQILQYF.

This clone came up once. V is TRBV3-1 (or the pseudogene TRBV3-2) and J is TRBJ2-3, with TRBD1 matching over 8 bases. The CDR3 is made up of 14 amino acids. The germline gives CDR1 LGHDT, CDR2 YNNKEL (reference sequence). Trimming removed 1 base from V and 5 bases from J; junction bases left unmatched: 2. CDR3 protein: CASSQGQGKDTQYF. The CDR3 bases are TGTGCCAGCAGCCAAGGACAGGGGAAAGATACGCAGTATTTT.

The rearrangement links TRBV4-1 to TRBJ2-1; TRBD2 matches 7 bases. The CDR3 loop spans 17 amino acids. The germline CDR1 and CDR2 sequences are MGHRA and YSYEKL. The J segment lost 5 bases and the V segment lost 0 bases, leaving 10 bases of the junction unmatched. In DNA form, the CDR3 reads TGCGCCAGCAGCCAAGATGGGAGCGCGGGGGTCGACAATGAGCAGTTCTTC. It is translated as CASSQDGSAGVDNEQFF.

Here the CDR3 reads CASSPLGDRSNQPQHF. The CDR3 DNA sequence: TGTGCCAGCAGCCCCCTAGGGGACAGGAGCAATCAGCCCCAGCATTTT. The chain has TRBV7-2 and TRBJ1-5, with 8 nucleotides matching TRBD1. CDR3 length equals 16 residues. With 5 bases clipped from V and 1 base from J, the junction kept 7 bases outside the gene matches. The germline CDR1 and CDR2 sequences are SGHTA and FQGNSA.

This clone was seen a few times. The gene calls are TRBV4-1 and TRBJ1-5; perhaps TRBD1 as D (5 bases). CDR3 length: 17 residues. CDR1 is MGHRA and CDR2 is YSYEKL in the germline V gene. Trimming pared 0 bases from V and 5 bases from J, leaving 17 bases between. CDR3 sequence reads: CASSQDYPGLGDQPQHF. The CDR3 DNA sequence: TGCGCCAGCAGCCAAGACTACCCAGGGTTAGGGGATCAGCCCCAGCATTTT.

Only one count was recorded for this clone. The chain joins TRBV24-1 to TRBJ1-2; 7 bases agree with TRBD1. This CDR3 is built from 14 residues. Looked up from germline, CDR1 is KGHDR and CDR2 is SFDVKD. Germline trimming cut 5 bases from V and 3 bases from J; bases unmatched to any gene: 5. CDR3 nucleotide sequence: TGTGCCACCAGTGTCCCGGGACAGTACTATGGCTACACCTTC. It specifies CATSVPGQYYGYTF.

V is TRBV3-1 (or the pseudogene TRBV3-2) and J is TRBJ2-2, with 8 nucleotides matching TRBD2. Germline lookup yields CDR1 LGHDT and CDR2 YNNKEL (reference sequence). This CDR3 is built from 14 residues. V lost 8 bases, J lost 8 bases, and 10 bases stayed unmatched. The CDR3, as DNA: TGTGCCAGCGGTTTGGCGGGAGGCGATGGGGAGCTGTTTTTT. Protein product: CASGLAGGDGELFF.

The chain uses TRBV30 and TRBJ2-5, with D hard to call. The CDR3 length is 11 residues. Germline CDR1 is GTSNPN and CDR2 is SVGIG (reference sequence). The ends were cut back, 3 bases at V and 5 bases at J, with 7 bases in the middle. The DNA for the CDR3 is TGTGCCTGGAGAATGGAGGAGACCCAGTACTTC. Translation: CAWRMEETQYF.

Written as DNA, the CDR3 is TGTGCCAGCAGCCAGAACGGCGGGAGGGCAGATACGCAGTATTTT. Translation gives CASSQNGGRADTQYF. V and J are TRBV7-2 and TRBJ2-3, with 9 bases fitting TRBD2. From germline, CDR1 is SGHTA and CDR2 FQGNSA. CDR3 length: 15 amino acids. V lost 5 bases and J lost 4; bases outside the gene matches: 7. Combining the CDR3 with reference TRBV7-2 and TRBJ2-3 gives the whole variable domain GAGVSQSPSNKVTEKGKDVELRCDPISGHTALYWYRQSLGQGLEFLIYFQGNSAPDKSGLPSDRFSAERTGGSVSTLTIQRTQQEDSAVYLCASSQNGGRADTQYFGPGTRLTVL.

This clone was detected once. As DNA, the CDR3 is TGTGCCAGCAGGACTAGCGGATACAATGAGCAGTTCTTC. It translates to CASRTSGYNEQFF. The rearrangement links TRBV6-5 to TRBJ2-1, with TRBD2 identical over 9 bases. Germline lookup yields CDR1 MNHEY and CDR2 SVGAGI. The CDR3 consists of 13 residues. V gave up 6 bases and J gave up 4 bases; unmatched junction bases: 1.